Listed below are T cell receptor beta chains from one sample, sequenced in a study of blood T cell repertoires in COVID-19. Some clones are missing from TCRdb's copy, which holds only in-frame ones; the method was immunoSEQ multiplex PCR. Of about 100,000 clones in the sample, approximately 92% were seen once. The sequencing sample was made of peripheral blood. These receptors all come from a man between 18 and 29 years old with acute or convalescent COVID-19. Each CDR3 is given with its conserved first and last residue. The D gene is left open where the match is weak. Size tells how often a clone was seen (once, few, many) or the class of an expanded clone, and some rows leave it out.

V	D	J	size	CDR3	DNA
TRBV10-3	.	TRBJ1-2	.	CAISESGGLYGYTF	TGTGCCATCAGTGAGTCGGGCGGACTCTATGGCTACACCTTC
TRBV6-5	.	TRBJ1-1	.	CATRGRENTEAFF	TGTGCCACCCGCGGCAGGGAGAACACTGAAGCTTTCTTT
TRBV25-1	.	TRBJ1-6	.	CASSDGFEVPLHF	TGTGCCAGCAGTGACGGCTTCGAGGTGCCCCTCCACTTT
TRBV27	TRBD1	TRBJ2-1	.	CASSWDSSYNEQFF	TGTGCCAGCAGTTGGGACAGCTCCTACAATGAGCAGTTCTTC
TRBV7-8	.	TRBJ2-7	.	CASSLAGESGQYF	TGTGCCAGCAGCTTAGCCGGAGAGAGCGGGCAGTACTTC
TRBV4-1	.	TRBJ2-7	.	CASSQEAGYSEQYF	TGCGCCAGCAGCCAAGAGGCAGGGTACAGCGAGCAGTACTTC
TRBV23-1	TRBD1	TRBJ1-4	.	CARSRDRGRAEKLFF	TGCGCCAGATCCCGGGACAGGGGGCGGGCGGAAAAACTGTTTTTT
TRBV7-9	.	TRBJ1-2	once	CASRSPPSLQGAGYGYTF	TGTGCCAGCAGGTCTCCCCCCTCCCTCCAGGGCGCCGGCTATGGCTACACCTTC
TRBV7-2	.	TRBJ2-7	few	CASSLRAAGAHEQYF	TGTGCCAGCAGCCTCCGGGCGGCAGGGGCCCACGAGCAGTACTTC
TRBV11-2	.	TRBJ1-2	.	CASIVASGRANYGYTF	TGTGCCAGCATCGTAGCGAGTGGGCGGGCTAACTATGGCTACACCTTC
TRBV5-1	TRBD2	TRBJ2-1	.	CASTEIAGGINEQFF	TGCGCCAGCACAGAAATAGCGGGAGGAATCAATGAGCAGTTCTTC
TRBV27	TRBD2	TRBJ2-3	.	CASSPRTSGIGDTQYF	TGTGCCAGCAGTCCTCGGACTAGCGGGATAGGAGATACGCAGTATTTT
TRBV5-1	TRBD1	TRBJ1-4	once	CASSDRGGEKLFF	TGCGCCAGCAGCGACAGGGGTGGTGAAAAACTGTTTTTT
TRBV27	.	TRBJ1-1	once	CASSLRATAGTEAFF	TGTGCCAGCAGTTTAAGGGCAACTGCGGGCACTGAAGCTTTCTTT
TRBV27	.	TRBJ1-1	.	CASSFGGGTEAFF	TGTGCCAGCAGTTTTGGGGGGGGGACTGAAGCTTTCTTT
TRBV3-1/TRBV3-2	.	TRBJ1-1	.	CASSRGGREAFF	TGTGCCAGCAGCCGCGGGGGGCGAGAAGCTTTCTTT
TRBV6-6	.	TRBJ1-2	.	CASSYGKTTNYGYTF	TGTGCCAGCAGTTACGGAAAGACAACTAACTATGGCTACACCTTC
TRBV5-1	.	TRBJ2-5	.	CASSLEYPGQETQYF	TGCGCCAGCAGCTTGGAATATCCGGGGCAAGAGACCCAGTACTTC
TRBV5-1	TRBD1	TRBJ2-2	.	CASSFGGTGSNTGELFF	TGCGCCAGCAGCTTTGGGGGGACAGGCTCTAACACCGGGGAGCTGTTTTTT
TRBV7-9	.	TRBJ2-5	.	CASASTGFQETQYF	TGTGCCAGCGCCTCTACAGGGTTTCAAGAGACCCAGTACTTC
TRBV5-1	TRBD2	TRBJ2-2	.	CASSSLTSSTGELFF	TGCGCCAGCAGCTCACTGACTAGCTCTACCGGGGAGCTGTTTTTT
TRBV19	.	TRBJ2-3	.	CASSSSADTQYF	TGTGCCAGTAGTAGTTCGGCAGATACGCAGTATTTT
TRBV12-3/TRBV12-4	.	TRBJ1-1	.	CASSSEGVSEAFF	TGTGCCAGCTCATCTGAGGGGGTGTCTGAAGCTTTCTTT